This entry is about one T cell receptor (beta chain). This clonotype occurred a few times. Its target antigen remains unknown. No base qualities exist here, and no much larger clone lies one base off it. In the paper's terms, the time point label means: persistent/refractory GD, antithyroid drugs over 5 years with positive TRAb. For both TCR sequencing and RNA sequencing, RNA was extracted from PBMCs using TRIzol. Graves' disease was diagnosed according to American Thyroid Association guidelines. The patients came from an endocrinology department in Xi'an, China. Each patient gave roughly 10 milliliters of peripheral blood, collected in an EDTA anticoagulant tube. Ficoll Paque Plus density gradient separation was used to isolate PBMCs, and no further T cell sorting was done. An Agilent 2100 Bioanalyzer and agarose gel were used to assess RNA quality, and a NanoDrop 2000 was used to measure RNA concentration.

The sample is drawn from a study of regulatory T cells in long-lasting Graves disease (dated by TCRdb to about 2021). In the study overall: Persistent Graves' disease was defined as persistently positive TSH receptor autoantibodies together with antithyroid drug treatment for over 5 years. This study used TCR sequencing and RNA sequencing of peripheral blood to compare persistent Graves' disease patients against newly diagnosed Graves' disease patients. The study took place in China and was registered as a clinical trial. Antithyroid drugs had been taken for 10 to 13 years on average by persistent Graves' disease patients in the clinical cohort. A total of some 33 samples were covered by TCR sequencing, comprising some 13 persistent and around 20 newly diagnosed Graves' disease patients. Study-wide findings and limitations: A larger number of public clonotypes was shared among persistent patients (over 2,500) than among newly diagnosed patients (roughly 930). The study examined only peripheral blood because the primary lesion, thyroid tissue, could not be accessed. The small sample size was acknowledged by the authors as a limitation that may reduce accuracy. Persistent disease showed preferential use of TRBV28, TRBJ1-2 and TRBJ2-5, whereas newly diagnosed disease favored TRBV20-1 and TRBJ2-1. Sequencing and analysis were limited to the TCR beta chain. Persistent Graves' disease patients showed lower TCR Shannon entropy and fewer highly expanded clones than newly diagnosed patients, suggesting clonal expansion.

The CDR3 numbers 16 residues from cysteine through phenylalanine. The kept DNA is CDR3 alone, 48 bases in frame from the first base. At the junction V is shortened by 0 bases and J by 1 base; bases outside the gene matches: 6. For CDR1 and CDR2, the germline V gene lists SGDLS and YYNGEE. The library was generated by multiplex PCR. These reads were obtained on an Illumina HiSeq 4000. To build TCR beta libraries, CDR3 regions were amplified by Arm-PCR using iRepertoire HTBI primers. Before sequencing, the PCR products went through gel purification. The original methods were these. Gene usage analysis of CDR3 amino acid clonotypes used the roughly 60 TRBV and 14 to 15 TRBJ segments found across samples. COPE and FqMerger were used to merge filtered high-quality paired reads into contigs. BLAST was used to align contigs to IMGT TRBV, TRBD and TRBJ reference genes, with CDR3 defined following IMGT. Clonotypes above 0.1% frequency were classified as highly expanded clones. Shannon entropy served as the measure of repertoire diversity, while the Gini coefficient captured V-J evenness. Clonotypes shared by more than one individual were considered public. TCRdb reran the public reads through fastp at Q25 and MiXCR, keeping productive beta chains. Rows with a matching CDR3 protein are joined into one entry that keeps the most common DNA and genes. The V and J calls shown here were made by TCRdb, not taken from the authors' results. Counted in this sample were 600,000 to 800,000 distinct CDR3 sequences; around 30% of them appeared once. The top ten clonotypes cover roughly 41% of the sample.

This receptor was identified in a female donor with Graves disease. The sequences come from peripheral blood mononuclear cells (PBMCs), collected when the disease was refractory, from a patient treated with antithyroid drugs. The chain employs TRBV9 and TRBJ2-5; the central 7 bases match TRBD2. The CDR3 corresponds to CASSVAASGAQETQYF. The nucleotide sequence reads TGTGCCAGCAGCGTAGCGGCTAGCGGAGCCCAAGAGACCCAGTACTTC.